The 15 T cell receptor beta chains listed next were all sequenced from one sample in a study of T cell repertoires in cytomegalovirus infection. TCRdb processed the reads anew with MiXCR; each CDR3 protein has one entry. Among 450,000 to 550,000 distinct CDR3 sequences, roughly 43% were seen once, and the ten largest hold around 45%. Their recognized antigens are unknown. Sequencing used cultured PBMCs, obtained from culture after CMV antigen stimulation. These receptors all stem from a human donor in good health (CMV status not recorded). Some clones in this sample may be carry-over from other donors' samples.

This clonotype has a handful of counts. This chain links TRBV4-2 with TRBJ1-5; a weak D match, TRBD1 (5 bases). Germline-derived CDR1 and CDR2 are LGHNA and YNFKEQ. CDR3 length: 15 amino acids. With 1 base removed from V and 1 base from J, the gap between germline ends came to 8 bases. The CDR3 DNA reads TGTGCCAGCAGCCAAGCGAGGGACAGCAATCAGCCCCAGCATTTT. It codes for CASSQARDSNQPQHF.

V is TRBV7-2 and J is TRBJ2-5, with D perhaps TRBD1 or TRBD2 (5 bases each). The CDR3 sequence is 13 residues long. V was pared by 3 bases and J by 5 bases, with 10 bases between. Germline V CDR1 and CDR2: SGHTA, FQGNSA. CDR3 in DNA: TGTGCCAGCAGCTTGGGACGTCCTGAGACCCAGTACTTC. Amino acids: CASSLGRPETQYF.

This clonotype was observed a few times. The CDR3 region has the DNA TGTGCCAGCAGCTTAGTGGCCATTTCAAAAGAGACCCAGTACTTC. This sequence encodes CASSLVAISKETQYF. J is TRBJ2-5 and V is TRBV7-9; D unresolved. Germline V lookup: CDR1 SEHNR, CDR2 FQNEAQ (reference sequence). CDR3 size: 15 residues. The V gene lost 1 base and the J gene lost 3 bases, with 12 bases spanning the gap.

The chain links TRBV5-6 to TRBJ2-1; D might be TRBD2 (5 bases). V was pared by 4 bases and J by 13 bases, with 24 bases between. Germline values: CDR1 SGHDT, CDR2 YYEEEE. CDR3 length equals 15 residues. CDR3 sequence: CASSLGPYPGGGQFF. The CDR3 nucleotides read TGTGCCAGCAGCCTCGGTCCCTACCCCGGAGGCGGCCAGTTCTTC.

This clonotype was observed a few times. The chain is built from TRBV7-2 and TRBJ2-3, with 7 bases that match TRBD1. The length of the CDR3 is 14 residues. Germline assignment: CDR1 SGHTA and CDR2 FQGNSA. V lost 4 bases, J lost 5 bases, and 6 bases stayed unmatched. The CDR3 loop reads CASSSTGVGDTQYF. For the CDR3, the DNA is TGTGCCAGCAGCTCTACAGGGGTTGGAGATACGCAGTATTTT.

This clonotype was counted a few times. The CDR3 DNA sequence: TGCAGTGCTAGAGGGACAGGGGGAGGGGAAAAACTGTTTTTT. Its protein is CSARGTGGGEKLFF. V and J are TRBV20-1 and TRBJ1-4; 10 bases are shared with TRBD1. J was trimmed by 8 bases and V by 1 base; bases with no gene match: 4. Germline V gene lookup returns CDR1 DFQATT and CDR2 SNEGSKA (reference sequence). The CDR3 is 14 amino acids.

The CDR3: CASSQEYAGQSKISYTF. The DNA of the CDR3 is TGCGCCAGCAGCCAAGAGTACGCGGGACAGAGTAAGATTAGCTACACCTTC. The chain joins TRBV4-3 to TRBJ1-2; 7 bases align to TRBD1. Germline V lookup: CDR1 LGHNA, CDR2 YSLEER. The CDR3 is made up of 17 amino acids. With 0 bases clipped from V and 9 bases from J, the junction kept 16 bases outside the gene matches.

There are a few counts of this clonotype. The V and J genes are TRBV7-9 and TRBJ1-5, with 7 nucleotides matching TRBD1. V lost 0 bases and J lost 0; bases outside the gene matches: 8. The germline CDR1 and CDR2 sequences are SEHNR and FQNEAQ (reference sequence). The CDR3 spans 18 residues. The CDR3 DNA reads TGTGCCAGCAGCTTAGCGGGCAGGGGGAGAGATAGCAATCAGCCCCAGCATTTT. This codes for CASSLAGRGRDSNQPQHF.

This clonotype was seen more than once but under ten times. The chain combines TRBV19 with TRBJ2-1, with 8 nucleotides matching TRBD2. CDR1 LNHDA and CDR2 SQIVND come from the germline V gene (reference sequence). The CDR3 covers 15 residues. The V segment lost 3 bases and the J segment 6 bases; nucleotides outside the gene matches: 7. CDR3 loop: CASSMVGGLVNEQFF. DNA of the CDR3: TGTGCCAGTAGTATGGTGGGGGGACTAGTCAATGAGCAGTTCTTC.

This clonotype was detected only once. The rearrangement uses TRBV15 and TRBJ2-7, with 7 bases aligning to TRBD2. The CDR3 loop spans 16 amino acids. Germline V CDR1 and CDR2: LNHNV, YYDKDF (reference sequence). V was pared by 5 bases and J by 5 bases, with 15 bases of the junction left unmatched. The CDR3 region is CATSPGGSLYFHEQYF. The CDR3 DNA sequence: TGTGCCACCAGCCCCGGGGGGAGCCTATACTTCCACGAGCAGTACTTC.

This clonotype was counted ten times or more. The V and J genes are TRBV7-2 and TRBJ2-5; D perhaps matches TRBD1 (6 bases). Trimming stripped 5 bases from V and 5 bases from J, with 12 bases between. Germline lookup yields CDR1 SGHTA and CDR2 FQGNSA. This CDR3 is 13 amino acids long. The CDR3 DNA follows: TGTGCCAGCAGCCTAAACAGGGTGGAGACCCAGTACTTC. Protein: CASSLNRVETQYF. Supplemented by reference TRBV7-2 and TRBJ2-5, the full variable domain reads GAGVSQSPSNKVTEKGKDVELRCDPISGHTALYWYRQSLGQGLEFLIYFQGNSAPDKSGLPSDRFSAERTGGSVSTLTIQRTQQEDSAVYLCASSLNRVETQYFGPGTRLLVL.

As DNA, the CDR3 is TGTGCCACCTCGGGAGGGGTGGATGAGCAGTTCTTC. Translating it yields CATSGGVDEQFF. The chain carries TRBV11-2 and TRBJ2-1; 8 bases map to TRBD2. Germline V gene sequence: CDR1 SGHAT, CDR2 FQNNGV. The CDR3 sequence is 12 residues long. Trimming took 10 bases from V and 8 from J; bases not matched to a gene: 7.

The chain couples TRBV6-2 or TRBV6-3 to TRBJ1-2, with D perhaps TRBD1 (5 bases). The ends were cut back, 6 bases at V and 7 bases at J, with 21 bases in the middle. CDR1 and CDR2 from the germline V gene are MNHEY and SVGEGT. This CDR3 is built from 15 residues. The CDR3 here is CASRKAPGPSSGYTF. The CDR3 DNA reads TGTGCCAGCAGGAAGGCCCCGGGGCCATCGAGTGGCTACACCTTC.

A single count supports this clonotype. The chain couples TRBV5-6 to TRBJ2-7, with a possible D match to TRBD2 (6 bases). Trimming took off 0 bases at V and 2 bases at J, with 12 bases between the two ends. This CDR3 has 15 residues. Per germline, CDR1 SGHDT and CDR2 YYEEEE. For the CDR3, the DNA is TGTGCCAGCAGCTTGGGGGCGGGAAGGGCCTACGAGCAGTACTTC. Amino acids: CASSLGAGRAYEQYF.

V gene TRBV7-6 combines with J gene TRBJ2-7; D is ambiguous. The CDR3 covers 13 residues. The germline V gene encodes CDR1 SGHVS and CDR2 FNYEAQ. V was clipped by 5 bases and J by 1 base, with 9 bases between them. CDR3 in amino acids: CASSPTRSYEQYF. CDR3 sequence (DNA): TGTGCCAGCAGCCCGACCCGTTCCTACGAGCAGTACTTC.